What follows describes a single TCR beta chain. This record belongs to a study of blood T cell repertoires in COVID-19. This table comes from immunoSEQ multiplex PCR, and its TCRdb copy is limited to in-frame clones, with some not included. The sample consists of some 260,000 clones, roughly 83% of them appearing once. With V trimmed by 4 bases and J by 5 bases, 10 bases remained unmatched. The CDR3 has 15 amino acids. Germline CDR1 SGHRS, CDR2 YFSETQ. The sample taken for sequencing was peripheral blood. This clonotype was sampled from a man older than 75 with acute or convalescent COVID-19. This chain links TRBV5-1 with TRBJ1-1, with 8 bases fitting TRBD1. This CDR3 is CASSLLTGVGTEAFF. CDR3 bases: TGCGCCAGCAGCCTATTGACAGGGGTGGGAACTGAAGCTTTCTTT.